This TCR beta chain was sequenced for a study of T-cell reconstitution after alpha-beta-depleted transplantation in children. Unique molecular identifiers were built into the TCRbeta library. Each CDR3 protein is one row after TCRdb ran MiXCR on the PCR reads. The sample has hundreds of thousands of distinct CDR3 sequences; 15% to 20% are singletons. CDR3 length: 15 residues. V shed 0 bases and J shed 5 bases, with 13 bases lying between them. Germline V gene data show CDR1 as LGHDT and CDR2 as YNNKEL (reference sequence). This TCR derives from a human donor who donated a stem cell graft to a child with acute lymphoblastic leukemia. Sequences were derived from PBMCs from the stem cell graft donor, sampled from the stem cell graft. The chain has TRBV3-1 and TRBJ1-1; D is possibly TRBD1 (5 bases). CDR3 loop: CASSQEGTLWTEAFF. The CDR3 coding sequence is TGTGCCAGCAGCCAAGAAGGGACCCTCTGGACTGAAGCTTTCTTT.